This T cell receptor (beta chain) was sequenced in a study of CXCR3-negative and CXCR3-positive naive CD8 T cells. Libraries were UMI-labeled 5' RACE TRB cDNA. One entry per CDR3 protein, without DNA, is what TCRdb gives after re-calling the 5' RACE reads. The sample has 75,000 to 100,000 distinct CDR3 sequences. Notes on this clonotype: The target antigen is unknown.

The CD45RO-CCR7+CD27+CD95- phenotype denoted naive CD8+ T cells. General study findings and limits: Both naive subsets had comparably high diversity; memory CD8+ cells much lower.

Sequences were obtained from naive CXCR3- CD8+ T cells from blood. The subset is: CD45RO-CCR7+CD27+CD95- naive CD8+ T cells lacking CXCR3 (TNR3-). This TCR was sampled from a human donor in good health. Some clones in this sample may be carry-over from other donors' samples.

The CDR3 reads CSARAGSLNTGELFF. The chain employs TRBV20-1 and TRBJ2-2; with no DNA, the TCRdb D assignment of TRBD2 cannot be verified. Germline lookup yields CDR1 DFQATT and CDR2 SNEGSKA (reference sequence). This CDR3 is built from 15 residues.